This passage covers 9 T cell receptor beta chains from one sample sequenced in a study of blood T cells in healthy people across ages. With a J-beta primer mix and a sample-barcoded 5' primer, a second PCR ran about 7 to 12 cycles. TCRdb re-derived calls from the 5' RACE reads in MiXCR, one entry per CDR3 protein. Of around 1,600,000 distinct CDR3 sequences listed, around 40% are singletons. The sample comprised blood. These receptors were obtained from a woman aged 18-29 years in good health.

The chain has TRBV4-3 and TRBJ2-1; 8 bases map to TRBD1. From germline, CDR1 is LGHNA and CDR2 YSLEER. CDR3 size: 15 residues. Losses at the gene ends were 3 bases for V and 7 bases for J; bases not matched to a gene: 8. The CDR3 loop is CASSQRQGPRNEQFF. For the CDR3, the DNA is TGCGCCAGCAGCCAGAGACAGGGGCCAAGGAATGAGCAGTTCTTC.

The J gene is TRBJ2-1, the V gene TRBV27; 7 nucleotides match TRBD1. Germline CDR1 reads MNHEY; CDR2 reads SMNVEV (reference sequence). The CDR3 is 14 amino acids. The ends lost 7 bases at V and 2 bases at J; junction bases unmatched: 5. The CDR3 DNA is TGTGCCAGCAAACTAGACAGGGCCTACAATGAGCAGTTCTTC. Translating gives CASKLDRAYNEQFF.

V usage is TRBV9 and J usage is TRBJ2-1, with 10 bases identical to TRBD2. After removal of 4 bases from V and 5 bases from J, the junction contained 6 bases not matched to a gene. This CDR3 is 15 amino acids long. Germline-derived CDR1 and CDR2 are SGDLS and YYNGEE. Here the CDR3 DNA reads TGTGCCAGCAGCCCTAGCGGGAGAGGACACAATGAGCAGTTCTTC. Its protein is CASSPSGRGHNEQFF.

The chain is built from TRBV18 and TRBJ2-4, with TRBD1 as a possible D gene (6 bases). The J call may not be correct, given that the DNA end is closer to TRBJ2-7. The CDR3 length is 15 residues. Germline V gives CDR1 KGHSH, CDR2 LQKENI. CDR3 bases: TGTGCCAGCTCACCACCGGCCAGGGGTCGGTACGAGCAGTACTTC. Amino acid sequence: CASSPPARGRYEQYF.

V gene TRBV12-3 or TRBV12-4 combines with J gene TRBJ1-5, with unresolved D. The CDR3 spans 17 residues. Trimming removed 5 bases at V and 6 bases at J, with 23 bases between. The CDR3: CASSATYGIGQSQPQHF. The DNA of the CDR3 is TGTGCCAGCAGTGCGACGTATGGGATAGGTCAAAGTCAGCCCCAGCATTTT.

The rearrangement joins TRBV7-2 to TRBJ1-1; D uncertain. Germline-derived CDR1 and CDR2 are SGHTA and FQGNSA. The CDR3 extends over 13 amino acids. Trimming stripped 5 bases from V and 6 bases from J, with 13 bases between. CDR3 coding DNA: TGTGCCAGCAGCGTAGTAAGAGTTTCTGAAGCTTTCTTT. Protein sequence: CASSVVRVSEAFF.

The chain combines TRBV7-9 with TRBJ2-3; 11 nucleotides match TRBD2. J lost 4 bases, V lost 5 bases, and 8 bases had no gene match. The CDR3 covers 16 residues. Per germline, CDR1 SEHNR and CDR2 FQNEAQ (reference sequence). The CDR3 coding sequence is TGTGCCAGCAGCACACCTAGCGGGAGGCACCCAGATACGCAGTATTTT. Its translation is CASSTPSGRHPDTQYF.

The CDR3 sequence: CASSVVGRGIGELFF. The CDR3 DNA reads TGTGCCAGCAGCGTAGTGGGCAGGGGCATCGGGGAGCTGTTTTTT. The rearrangement uses TRBV9 and TRBJ2-2, with a tentative D call TRBD1 (6 bases). V was shortened by 0 bases and J by 7 bases, with 13 bases between the two germline ends. Germline V CDR1 and CDR2: SGDLS, YYNGEE. The CDR3 is 15 amino acids.

The CDR3 here is CASSPRASGLSSYNEQYF. In nucleotides, the CDR3 is TGTGCCAGCAGCCCTCGGGCTAGCGGTTTAAGCTCCTACAATGAGCAGTACTTC. The chain uses TRBV11-2 and TRBJ2-5, with 7 bases lining up with TRBD2. Losses at the gene ends were 5 bases for V and 11 bases for J; bases not matched to a gene: 26. The CDR3 is 18 amino acids. The V gene's germline CDR1 is SGHAT and CDR2 FQNNGV.